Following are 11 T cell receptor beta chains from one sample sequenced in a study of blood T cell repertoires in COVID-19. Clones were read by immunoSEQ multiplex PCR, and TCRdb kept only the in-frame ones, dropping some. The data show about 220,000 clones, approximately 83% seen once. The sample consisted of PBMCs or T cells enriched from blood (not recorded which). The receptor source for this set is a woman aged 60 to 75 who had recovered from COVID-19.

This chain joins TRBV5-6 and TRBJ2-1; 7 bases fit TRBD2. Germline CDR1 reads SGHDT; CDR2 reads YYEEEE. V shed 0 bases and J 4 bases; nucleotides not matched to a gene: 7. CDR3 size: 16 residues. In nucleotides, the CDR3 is TGTGCCAGCAGCTTGGGGGAGAGTAGCGGGTACAATGAGCAGTTCTTC. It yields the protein CASSLGESSGYNEQFF.

The DNA of the CDR3 is TGTGCCAGCAGCTTAGGAACGTTAAGGACAGAAGATTCCGGGGAGCTGTTTTTT. Translated, it gives CASSLGTLRTEDSGELFF. The chain is built from TRBV7-2 and TRBJ2-2, with D possibly being TRBD1 (6 bases). The germline gives CDR1 SGHTA, CDR2 FQGNSA. V was trimmed by 1 base and J by 6 bases, leaving 21 bases between them. The CDR3 consists of 18 residues.

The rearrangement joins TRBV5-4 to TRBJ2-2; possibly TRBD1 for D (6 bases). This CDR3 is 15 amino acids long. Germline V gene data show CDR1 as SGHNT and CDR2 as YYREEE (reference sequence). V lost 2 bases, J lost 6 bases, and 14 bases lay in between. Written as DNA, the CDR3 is TGTGCCAGCAGCTTACAGGGTCTGGTGGCCGGGGAGCTGTTTTTT. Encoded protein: CASSLQGLVAGELFF.

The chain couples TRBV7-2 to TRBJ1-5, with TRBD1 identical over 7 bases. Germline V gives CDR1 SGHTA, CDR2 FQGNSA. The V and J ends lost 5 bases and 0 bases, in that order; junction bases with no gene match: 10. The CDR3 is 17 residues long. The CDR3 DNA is TGTGCCAGCAGCGGTCCGGGACAGATTTATAGCAATCAGCCCCAGCATTTT. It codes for CASSGPGQIYSNQPQHF. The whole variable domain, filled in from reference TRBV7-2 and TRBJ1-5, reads GAGVSQSPSNKVTEKGKDVELRCDPISGHTALYWYRQSLGQGLEFLIYFQGNSAPDKSGLPSDRFSAERTGGSVSTLTIQRTQQEDSAVYLCASSGPGQIYSNQPQHFGDGTRLSIL.

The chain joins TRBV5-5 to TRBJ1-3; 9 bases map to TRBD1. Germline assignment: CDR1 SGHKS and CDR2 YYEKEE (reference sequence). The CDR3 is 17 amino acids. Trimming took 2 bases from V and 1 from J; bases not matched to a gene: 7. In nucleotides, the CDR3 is TGTGCCAGCAGCTTACGTGCGGGACAGGGATCTGGAAACACCATATATTTT. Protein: CASSLRAGQGSGNTIYF.

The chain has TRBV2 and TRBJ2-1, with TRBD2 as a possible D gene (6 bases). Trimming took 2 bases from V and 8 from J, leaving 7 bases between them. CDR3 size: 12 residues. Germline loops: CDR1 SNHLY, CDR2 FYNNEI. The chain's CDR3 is CASSETSYEQFF. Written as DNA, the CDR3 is TGTGCCAGCAGTGAAACTAGCTATGAGCAGTTCTTC. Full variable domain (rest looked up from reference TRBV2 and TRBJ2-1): EPEVTQTPSHQVTQMGQEVILRCVPISNHLYFYWYRQILGQKVEFLVSFYNNEISEKSEIFDDQFSVERPDGSNFTLKIRSTKLEDSAMYFCASSETSYEQFFGPGTRLTVL.

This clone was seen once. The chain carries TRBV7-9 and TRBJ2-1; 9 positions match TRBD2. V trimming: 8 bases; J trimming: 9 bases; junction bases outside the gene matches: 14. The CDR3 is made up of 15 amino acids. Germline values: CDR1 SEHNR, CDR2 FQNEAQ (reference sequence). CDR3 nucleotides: TGTGCCAGCGGGTCCTTGGCTAGCGGGGCAGGTGAGCAGTTCTTC. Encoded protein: CASGSLASGAGEQFF. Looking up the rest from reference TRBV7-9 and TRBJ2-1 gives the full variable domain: DTGVSQNPRHKITKRGQNVTFRCDPISEHNRLYWYRQTLGQGPEFLTYFQNEAQLEKSRLLSDRFSAERPKGSFSTLEIQRTEQGDSAMYLCASGSLASGAGEQFFGPGTRLTVL.

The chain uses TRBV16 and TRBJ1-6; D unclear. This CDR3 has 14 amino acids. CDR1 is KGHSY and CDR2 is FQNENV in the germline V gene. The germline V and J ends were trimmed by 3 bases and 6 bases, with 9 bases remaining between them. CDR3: CASSQSTINSPLHF. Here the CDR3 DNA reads TGTGCCAGCAGCCAGTCAACAATTAATTCACCCCTCCACTTT.

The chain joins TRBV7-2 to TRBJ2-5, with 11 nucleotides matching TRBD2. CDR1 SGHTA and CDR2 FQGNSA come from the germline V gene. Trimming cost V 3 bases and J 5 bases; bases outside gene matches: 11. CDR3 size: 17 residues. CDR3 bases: TGTGCCAGCAGCTTCCGACTGGGTAGCGGGAGGGGTGAGACCCAGTACTTC. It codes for CASSFRLGSGRGETQYF. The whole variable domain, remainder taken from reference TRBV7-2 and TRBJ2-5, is GAGVSQSPSNKVTEKGKDVELRCDPISGHTALYWYRQSLGQGLEFLIYFQGNSAPDKSGLPSDRFSAERTGGSVSTLTIQRTQQEDSAVYLCASSFRLGSGRGETQYFGPGTRLLVL.

CDR3 in amino acids: CASTPGSGGGQPQHF. The CDR3 DNA sequence: TGTGCCAGCACCCCCGGCTCAGGGGGCGGTCAGCCCCAGCATTTT. This chain connects TRBV9 to TRBJ1-5, with TRBD1 matching 8 bases. V shed 6 bases and J 6 bases; nucleotides not matched to a gene: 11. Germline lookup yields CDR1 SGDLS and CDR2 YYNGEE. This CDR3 has 15 residues.

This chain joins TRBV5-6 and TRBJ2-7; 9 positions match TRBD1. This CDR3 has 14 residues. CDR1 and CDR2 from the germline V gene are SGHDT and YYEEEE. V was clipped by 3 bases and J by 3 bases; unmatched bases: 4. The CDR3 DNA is TGTGCCAGCAGCTCCGGGACAGGGATCTACGAGCAGTACTTC. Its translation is CASSSGTGIYEQYF. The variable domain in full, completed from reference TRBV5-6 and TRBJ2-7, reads DAGVTQSPTHLIKTRGQQVTLRCSPKSGHDTVSWYQQALGQGPQFIFQYYEEEERQRGNFPDRFSGHQFPNYSSELNVNALLLGDSALYLCASSSGTGIYEQYFGPGTRLTVT.